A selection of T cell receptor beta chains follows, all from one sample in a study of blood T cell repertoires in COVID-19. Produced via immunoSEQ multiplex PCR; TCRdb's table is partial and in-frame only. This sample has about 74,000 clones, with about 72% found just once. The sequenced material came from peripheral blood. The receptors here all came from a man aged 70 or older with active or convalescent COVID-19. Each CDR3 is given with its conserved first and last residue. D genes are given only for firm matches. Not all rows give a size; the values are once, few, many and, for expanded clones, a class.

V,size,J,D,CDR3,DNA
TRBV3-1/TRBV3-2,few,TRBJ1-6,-,CASSQVGGLGSPLHF,TGTGCCAGCAGCCAAGTGGGGGGATTGGGTTCACCCCTCCACTTT
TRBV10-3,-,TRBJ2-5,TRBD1,CAISRGQGETQYF,TGTGCCATCAGTCGAGGACAGGGCGAGACCCAGTACTTC
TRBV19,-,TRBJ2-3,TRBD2,CASSPQRGVITDTQYF,TGTGCCAGTAGTCCACAGCGGGGGGTCATCACAGATACGCAGTATTTT
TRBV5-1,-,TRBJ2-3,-,CASSLHFSTDTQYF,TGCGCCAGCAGCTTGCATTTCAGTACAGATACGCAGTATTTT
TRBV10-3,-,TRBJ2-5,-,CAISESGGREAGTQYF,TGTGCCATCAGTGAGTCTGGTGGCAGGGAGGCAGGGACCCAGTACTTC
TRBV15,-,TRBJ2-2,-,CATSRETMNTGELFF,TGTGCCACCAGCAGAGAAACAATGAACACCGGGGAGCTGTTTTTT
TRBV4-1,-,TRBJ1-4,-,CASSPMQVSNEKLFF,TGCGCCAGCAGTCCAATGCAAGTCAGTAATGAAAAACTGTTTTTT
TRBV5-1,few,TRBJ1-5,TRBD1,CASSYTGGTEPQHF,TGCGCCAGCAGCTATACAGGGGGAACGGAGCCCCAGCATTTT
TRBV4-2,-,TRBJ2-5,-,CASSRDNRETQYF,TGTGCCAGCAGCCGTGACAATCGAGAGACCCAGTACTTC
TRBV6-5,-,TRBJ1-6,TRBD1,CASSPGTGTNSPLHF,TGTGCCAGCAGCCCCGGGACAGGGACTAATTCACCCCTCCACTTT
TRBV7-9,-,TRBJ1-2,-,CASSLDPRGESYGYTF,TGTGCCAGCAGCTTAGACCCCCGGGGGGAAAGCTATGGCTACACCTTC
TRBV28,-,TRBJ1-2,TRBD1,CASSPPTGTGNGYTF,TGTGCCAGCAGTCCTCCAACCGGGACAGGTAATGGCTACACCTTC
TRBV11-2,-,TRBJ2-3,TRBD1,CASSFRTGTDTQYF,TGTGCCAGCAGCTTTCGGACAGGGACAGATACGCAGTATTTT
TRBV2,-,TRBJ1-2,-,CASSELRGRGYTF,TGTGCCAGCAGTGAATTAAGGGGCCGGGGCTACACCTTC
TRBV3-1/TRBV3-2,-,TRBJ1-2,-,CASSQDGSHGYTF,TGTGCCAGCAGCCAAGACGGGAGTCATGGCTACACCTTC
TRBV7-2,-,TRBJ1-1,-,CASSAGTLNTEAFF,TGTGCCAGCAGCGCCGGGACTCTAAACACTGAAGCTTTCTTT
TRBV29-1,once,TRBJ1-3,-,CSVEEDVGLLGNTIYF,TGCAGCGTTGAAGAAGACGTTGGGCTCCTCGGAAACACCATATATTTT
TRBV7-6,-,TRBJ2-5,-,CASSLGTEETQYF,TGTGCCAGCAGCTTAGGGACTGAGGAGACCCAGTACTTC
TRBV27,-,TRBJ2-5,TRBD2,CASSAGRGGRETQYF,TGTGCCAGCAGTGCTGGTCGGGGGGGGAGGGAGACCCAGTACTTC
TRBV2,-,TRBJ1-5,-,CASSFITKGGNQPQHF,TGTGCCAGCAGTTTTATTACAAAAGGGGGCAATCAGCCCCAGCATTTT
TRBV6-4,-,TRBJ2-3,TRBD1,CASSEQGADTQYF,TGTGCCAGCAGTGAACAGGGGGCCGATACGCAGTATTTT
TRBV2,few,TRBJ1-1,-,CASRPTTVAEAFF,TGTGCCAGCAGACCGACTACAGTGGCTGAAGCTTTCTTT
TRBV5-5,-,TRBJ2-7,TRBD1,CASTLDRGNSYEQYF,TGTGCCAGCACCTTGGACAGGGGGAACTCCTACGAGCAGTACTTC
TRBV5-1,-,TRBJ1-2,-,CASSLRDSYTF,TGCGCCAGCAGCTTACGGGACAGCTACACCTTC
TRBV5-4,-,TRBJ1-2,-,CASSLDRNDYGYTF,TGTGCCAGCAGCTTGGACAGGAATGACTATGGCTACACCTTC
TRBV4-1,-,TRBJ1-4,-,CASSRGLPNEKLFF,TGCGCCAGCAGCCGGGGACTGCCTAATGAAAAACTGTTTTTT
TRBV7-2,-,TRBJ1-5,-,CASSFQGDQPQHF,TGTGCCAGCAGCTTTCAAGGAGATCAGCCCCAGCATTTT
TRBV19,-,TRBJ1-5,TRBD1,CASSTPLGTGGNQPQHF,TGTGCCAGTAGTACGCCCCTCGGGACAGGCGGAAATCAGCCCCAGCATTTT
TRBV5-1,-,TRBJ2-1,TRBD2,CASSFTSGGARGEQFF,TGCGCCAGCAGCTTCACTAGCGGGGGGGCCCGTGGTGAGCAGTTCTTC
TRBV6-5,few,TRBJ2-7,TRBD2,CASYRGGARSYEQYF,TGTGCCAGCTATCGGGGGGGGGCCAGATCGTACGAGCAGTACTTC
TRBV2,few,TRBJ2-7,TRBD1,CASSERQGPYEQYF,TGTGCCAGCAGTGAAAGACAGGGGCCCTACGAGCAGTACTTC
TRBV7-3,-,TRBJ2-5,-,CASSLIGPSGTQYF,TGTGCCAGCAGCTTAATTGGGCCGAGTGGGACCCAGTACTTC
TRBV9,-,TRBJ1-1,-,CASSVWGETEAFF,TGTGCCAGCAGCGTCTGGGGGGAGACTGAAGCTTTCTTT
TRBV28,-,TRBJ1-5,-,CASSSGSNQPQHF,TGTGCCAGCAGTTCAGGGAGCAATCAGCCCCAGCATTTT
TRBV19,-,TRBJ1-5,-,CASSISTGYQPQHF,TGTGCCAGTAGTATCAGTACAGGATATCAGCCCCAGCATTTT
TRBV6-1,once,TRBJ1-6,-,CASSEDGEGHSPLHF,TGTGCCAGCAGTGAAGATGGGGAGGGTCATTCACCCCTCCACTTT
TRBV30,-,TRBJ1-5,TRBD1,CAWDTGTGDQPQHF,TGTGCCTGGGATACCGGGACAGGGGATCAGCCCCAGCATTTT
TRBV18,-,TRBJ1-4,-,CASSPRSTGANEKLFF,TGTGCCAGCTCACCCCGATCGACAGGAGCAAATGAAAAACTGTTTTTT
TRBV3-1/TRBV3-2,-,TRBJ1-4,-,CASSQLPGAEKLFF,TGTGCCAGCAGCCAACTTCCAGGGGCTGAAAAACTGTTTTTT
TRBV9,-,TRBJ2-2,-,CASSVVEATGELFF,TGTGCCAGCAGCGTAGTAGAAGCCACCGGGGAGCTGTTTTTT
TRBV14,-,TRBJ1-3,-,CASSQMDRLDTIYF,TGTGCCAGCAGCCAGATGGACAGACTGGACACCATATATTTT
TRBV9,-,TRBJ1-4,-,CASSPKGEEKLFF,TGTGCCAGCAGCCCGAAGGGAGAAGAAAAACTGTTTTTT
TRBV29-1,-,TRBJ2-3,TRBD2,CSVDGGGLAGSSDTQYF,TGCAGCGTTGATGGAGGAGGACTAGCGGGTTCTTCAGATACGCAGTATTTT
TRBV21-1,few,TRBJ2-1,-,CASIDRGSYSYNEQFF,TGTGCCAGCATCGACAGGGGGAGTTACTCCTACAATGAGCAGTTCTTC
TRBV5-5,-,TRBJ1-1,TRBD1,CASSFSDRGTEAFF,TGTGCCAGCAGCTTCTCAGACAGGGGGACTGAAGCTTTCTTT
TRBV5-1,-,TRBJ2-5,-,CASSLGGGNQETQYF,TGCGCCAGCAGCTTAGGGGGGGGAAACCAAGAGACCCAGTACTTC
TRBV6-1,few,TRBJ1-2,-,CASSEIVIESVYGYTF,TGTGCCAGCAGTGAAATTGTGATCGAAAGCGTCTATGGCTACACCTTC
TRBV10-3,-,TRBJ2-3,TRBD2,CAISESRGNTDTQYF,TGTGCCATCAGTGAGTCGCGGGGGAACACAGATACGCAGTATTTT
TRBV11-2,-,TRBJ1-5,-,CASSLDLNSGGREPQHF,TGTGCCAGCAGCTTAGATCTCAACTCCGGAGGCAGAGAGCCCCAGCATTTT
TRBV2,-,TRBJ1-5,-,CASSVEPLNQPQHF,TGTGCCAGCAGCGTCGAGCCCCTCAATCAGCCCCAGCATTTT
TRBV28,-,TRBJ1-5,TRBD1,CASSLGGQGLNQPQHF,TGTGCCAGCAGTTTAGGAGGACAGGGTTTAAATCAGCCCCAGCATTTT
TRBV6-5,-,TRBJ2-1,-,CASSPSHDEQFF,TGTGCCAGCAGTCCCTCACACGATGAGCAGTTCTTC